At least ten counts were recorded for the clone carrying this TCR beta chain. The second PCR ran about 6 to 11 cycles with a sample-barcoded 5' primer and J-beta primers. TCRdb processed the 5' RACE reads anew with MiXCR; each CDR3 protein has one entry. There are about 680,000 distinct CDR3 sequences in the sample; 49% occur only once, and around a third lies in the top ten. This entry is derived from a study of blood T cells in healthy people across ages. The V end lost 6 bases, the J end lost 0 bases, and 10 bases lay between the germline ends. The CDR3 totals 14 residues. Germline values: CDR1 SGHTA, CDR2 FQGNSA.

The specimen was blood. The sequence was collected from a woman aged 60-70 years in good health. This rearrangement joins TRBV7-2 to TRBJ2-3; the D gene could be TRBD1 or TRBD2 (5 bases each). CDR3 DNA sequence: TGTGCCAGCAGTTTACGGGGCAGCACAGATACGCAGTATTTT. It codes for CASSLRGSTDTQYF.